The 11 T cell receptor beta chains below all came from one sample that was sequenced in a study of T cell responses to AZD1222 COVID-19 vaccine. The data were produced by immunoSEQ multiplex PCR, yet TCRdb's version contains in-frame clones alone and is incomplete. Of 150,000 or so clones listed, approximately 88% are singletons. Material: peripheral blood, obtained on day 0 of AZD1222 vaccination. The receptors were gathered from an adult in good health.

This sequence joins TRBV2 and TRBJ2-5; D is undetermined. The CDR3 has 13 amino acids. The V and J ends lost 7 bases and 5 bases respectively, with 14 bases between them. Germline CDR1 SNHLY, CDR2 FYNNEI. The CDR3 loop is CASTVEPGETQYF. The DNA for the CDR3 is TGTGCCAGCACAGTAGAGCCCGGGGAGACCCAGTACTTC.

The genes are TRBV6-5 and TRBJ2-7; TRBD2 is a possible D gene (6 bases). Trimming stripped 6 bases from V and 6 bases from J, with 15 bases between. CDR1 is MNHEY, CDR2 SVGAGI, per germline. This CDR3 has 13 amino acids. This chain's CDR3 is CASRDPRRAEQYF. The CDR3 DNA reads as TGTGCCAGCAGGGACCCAAGGAGGGCCGAGCAGTACTTC.

The V gene is TRBV7-3, the J gene TRBJ1-1; no clear D gene. Germline assignment: CDR1 SGHTA and CDR2 FQGTGA. This CDR3 has 13 residues. The germline V and J ends were trimmed by 3 bases and 2 bases, with 7 bases remaining between them. CDR3 sequence (DNA): TGTGCCAGCAGCTTTGGCAGAAACACTGAAGCTTTCTTT. Translation: CASSFGRNTEAFF.

The chain combines TRBV5-1 with TRBJ1-1; D is unresolved. Germline CDR1 SGHRS, CDR2 YFSETQ. Trimming took 6 bases from V and 7 from J, leaving 19 bases between them. The CDR3 contains 14 residues. CDR3 nucleotides: TGCGCCAGCACTTCGGGCGGCCAACCCTATGAAGCTTTCTTT. Protein sequence: CASTSGGQPYEAFF.

The CDR3 sequence is CASSQDRGLRGTDTQYF. CDR3 DNA: TGTGCCAGCAGCCAAGATCGGGGCCTGCGAGGCACAGATACGCAGTATTTT. The chain employs TRBV14 and TRBJ2-3; D tentatively fits TRBD1 or TRBD2 (5 bases each). The CDR3 totals 17 residues. With 0 bases removed from V and 1 base from J, the gap between germline ends came to 14 bases. Germline assignment: CDR1 SGHDN and CDR2 FVKESK.

The chain links TRBV12-3 or TRBV12-4 to TRBJ1-1; D remains ambiguous. V was pared by 3 bases and J by 1 base, with 6 bases between. The CDR3 has 13 amino acids. The CDR3 region has the DNA TGTGCCAGCAGTTTCAACAGGAACACTGAAGCTTTCTTT. This sequence encodes CASSFNRNTEAFF.

The chain carries TRBV5-6 and TRBJ1-4; a weak D match, TRBD1 (5 bases). Trimming shortened V by 4 bases and J by 14 bases, and 18 bases separated the two germline ends. The germline gives CDR1 SGHDT, CDR2 YYEEEE. The CDR3 runs to 13 residues. This CDR3 is CASSRTGTAVLFF. CDR3 in DNA: TGTGCCAGCAGCCGGACCGGGACGGCAGTTCTGTTTTTT.

The chain uses TRBV7-2 and TRBJ1-5; D is undetermined. V lost 2 bases and J lost 7, with 9 bases in between. The CDR3 sequence is 13 residues long. Germline CDR1 is SGHTA and CDR2 is FQGNSA. The CDR3 nucleotides read TGTGCCAGCAGCTTATTTGAGGGCCAGCCCCAGCATTTT. As protein: CASSLFEGQPQHF.

The chain employs TRBV6-6 and TRBJ1-1; 7 positions agree with TRBD1. Germline V gives CDR1 MNHNY, CDR2 SVGAGI (reference sequence). V lost 6 bases and J lost 2; bases outside the gene matches: 9. CDR3 size: 15 residues. CDR3 residues: CASSSPGTVNTEAFF. The CDR3 DNA reads as TGTGCCAGCAGCTCACCCGGGACAGTTAACACTGAAGCTTTCTTT.

The table lists this clone with a few counts. The genes are TRBV4-1 and TRBJ1-2, with D uncertain. The CDR3 is made up of 14 amino acids. V shed 1 base and J shed 8 bases, with 14 bases lying between them. Per the germline V gene, CDR1 is MGHRA and CDR2 is YSYEKL. CDR3 sequence: CASSQVVFNGGYTF. For the CDR3, the DNA is TGCGCCAGCAGCCAAGTGGTTTTTAACGGGGGCTACACCTTC.

The rearrangement joins TRBV9 to TRBJ1-5; tentatively, D is TRBD1 (6 bases). Germline values: CDR1 SGDLS, CDR2 YYNGEE. CDR3 length: 15 residues. Trimming took off 4 bases at V and 4 bases at J, with 15 bases between the two ends. CDR3 sequence (DNA): TGTGCCAGCAGCCTTACAGGGCACTCTAATCAGCCCCAGCATTTT. Protein sequence: CASSLTGHSNQPQHF.